The TCR beta chain under discussion was sequenced for a study of T cells expressing NK-cell markers. Study-wide findings and caveats: NKG2C+ dominant clonotypes from about 6 donors made up about 1.0-7.0% of CD8+ T cells.

Looked up from germline, CDR1 is SGDLS and CDR2 is YYNGEE. This CDR3 spans 13 amino acids. TCRdb re-called the 5' RACE reads, yielding one record per CDR3 amino acid sequence without DNA. Its table records around 470,000 distinct CDR3 sequences. As for this clonotype: Its antigen is unknown.

Sequencing input: blood T cells: a sorted CD56 or NKG2C T cell subset, CD4+ or CD8+ T cells, or bulk PBMC T cells (not recorded which). The J gene is TRBJ2-1, the V gene TRBV9; there is no DNA to check the TCRdb D call of TRBD2. This clonotype originated in a woman aged 50 to 65 in good health. Here the CDR3 reads CASSLTGANEQFF.